Below, one T cell receptor (beta chain) is given with its context. The data were taken from a study of blood T cell repertoires in COVID-19. This CDR3 has 15 amino acids. V dropped 2 bases and J dropped 5; count of bases not matched to a gene: 5. Looked up from germline, CDR1 is MNHEY and CDR2 is SVGAGI. The data were produced by immunoSEQ multiplex PCR, yet TCRdb's version contains in-frame clones alone and is incomplete. Here the sample spans tens of thousands of clones, about 90% being singletons. The rearrangement joins TRBV6-5 to TRBJ2-2, with 7 bases that match TRBD2. The sample taken for sequencing was peripheral blood. This clonotype originated in a human donor in a cohort sampled during active COVID-19. The CDR3 spells CASSYGRAGTGELFF. In DNA form, the CDR3 reads TGTGCCAGCAGTTACGGACGAGCGGGAACCGGGGAGCTGTTTTTT.